Described below is a single T cell receptor (beta chain) sequence and its context. Its antigen remains unknown. The record originates from a study of T cell responses to AZD1222 COVID-19 vaccine. Clones were sequenced by immunoSEQ multiplex PCR, and TCRdb holds only the in-frame ones, with some missing. This table holds more than 140,000 clones, approximately 95% found once. Study-wide results and caveats: Donors skewed white British and female; clonal diversity was possibly underestimated. Unmutated variant regions reportedly attract nearly half of all spike-specific TCRs. Across spike, vaccine-associated CD4 TCRs were found, dominant at 160-218 and 743-854.

V gave up 5 bases and J gave up 4 bases, with 15 bases separating them. The CDR3 sequence is 15 residues long. The germline V gene encodes CDR1 MGHRA and CDR2 YSYEKL. This clonotype originated in an adult in good health. This chain links TRBV4-1 with TRBJ1-5; D remains ambiguous. Source: peripheral blood, taken on day 0 of MenACWY control vaccination. CDR3 nucleotide sequence: TGCGCCAGCAGCTCATCCGGGAGGTTAAATCAGCCCCAGCATTTT. Protein sequence: CASSSSGRLNQPQHF.